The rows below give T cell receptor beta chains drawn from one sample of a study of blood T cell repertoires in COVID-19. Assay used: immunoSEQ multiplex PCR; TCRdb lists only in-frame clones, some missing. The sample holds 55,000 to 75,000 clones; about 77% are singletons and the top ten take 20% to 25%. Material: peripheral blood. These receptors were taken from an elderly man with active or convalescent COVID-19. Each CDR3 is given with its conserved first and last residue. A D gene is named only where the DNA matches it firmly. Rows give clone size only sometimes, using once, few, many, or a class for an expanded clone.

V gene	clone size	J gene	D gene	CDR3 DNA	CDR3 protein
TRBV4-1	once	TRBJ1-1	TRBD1	TGCGCCAGCAACCCGGTCCCGGGACAGGGGCGGGACACTGAAGCTTTCTTT	CASNPVPGQGRDTEAFF
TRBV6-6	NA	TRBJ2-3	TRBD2	TGTGCCAGCAGTGAGGGACTAGCTGTTGACACGCAGTATTTT	CASSEGLAVDTQYF
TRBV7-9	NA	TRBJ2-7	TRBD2	TGTGCCAGCAGCTTACAACTAGCGGTTACCTACGAGCAGTACTTC	CASSLQLAVTYEQYF
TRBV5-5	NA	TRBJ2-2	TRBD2	TGTGCCAGCAGCTTGGCCCCCGGACTAGCGGGAGCGGACACCGGGGAGCTGTTTTTT	CASSLAPGLAGADTGELFF
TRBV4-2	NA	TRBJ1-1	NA	TGTGCCAGCAGCCAACCAGACAGGAAGAACACTGAAGCTTTCTTT	CASSQPDRKNTEAFF
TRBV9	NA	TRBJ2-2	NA	TGTGCCAGCACCAGACTTAACACCGGGGAGCTGTTTTTT	CASTRLNTGELFF
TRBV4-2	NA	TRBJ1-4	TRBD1	TGTGCCAGCAGCCAAACAGGGGGCGAAAAACTGTTTTTT	CASSQTGGEKLFF
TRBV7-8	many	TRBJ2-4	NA	TGTGCCAGCAGCTTGGGCAGAGCCAAAAACATTCAGTACTTC	CASSLGRAKNIQYF
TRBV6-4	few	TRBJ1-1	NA	TGTGCCAGCAGTCCAGAGGACGGGGTGGGAGCTTTCTTT	CASSPEDGVGAFF
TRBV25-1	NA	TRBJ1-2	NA	TGTGCCAGCAGTGACGGGACACCGGATGGCTACACCTTC	CASSDGTPDGYTF
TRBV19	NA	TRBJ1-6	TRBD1	TGTGCCAGTAGTGCCGGACAGGGGGCTGGATCACCCCTCCACTTT	CASSAGQGAGSPLHF
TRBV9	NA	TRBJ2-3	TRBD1	TGTGCCAGCAGCGTAACAGGGGTCCTCCACACAGATACGCAGTATTTT	CASSVTGVLHTDTQYF
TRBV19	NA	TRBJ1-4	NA	TGTGCCAGTAGGGACAGCCATGAAAAACTGTTTTTT	CASRDSHEKLFF
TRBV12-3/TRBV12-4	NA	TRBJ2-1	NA	TGTGCCAGCAGTGCTTCTAGCCTCGTTGAGTTCTTC	CASSASSLVEFF
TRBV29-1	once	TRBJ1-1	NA	TGCAGCGTTGATGGTCCAGGGAAGAACACTGAAGCTTTCTTT	CSVDGPGKNTEAFF
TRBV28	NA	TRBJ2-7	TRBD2	TGTGCCAGCAGACCTCGGGGGGGACTAGCGGGGAGCTTATACGAGCAGTACTTC	CASRPRGGLAGSLYEQYF
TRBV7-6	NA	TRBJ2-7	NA	TGTGCCAGCAGCCTGGACCTGGGCAGGGGTTACGAGCAGTACTTC	CASSLDLGRGYEQYF
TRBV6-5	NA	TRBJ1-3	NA	TGTGCCAGCAGAAAAACAGGGTTTGGAAACACCATATATTTT	CASRKTGFGNTIYF
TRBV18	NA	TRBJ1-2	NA	TGTGCCAGCTCACCAGAGACAAAAGGCTACACCTTC	CASSPETKGYTF
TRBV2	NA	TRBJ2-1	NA	TGTGCCAGCAGTGAACAGGGAGGTGAGCAGTTCTTC	CASSEQGGEQFF
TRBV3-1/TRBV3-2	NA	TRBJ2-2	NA	TGTGCCAGCAGCCAAGTAGGGGGGGCTGCGGGGGAGCTGTTTTTT	CASSQVGGAAGELFF
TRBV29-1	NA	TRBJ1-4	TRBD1	TGCAGCGTGGCCACAGGGGGGAAACTGTTTTTT	CSVATGGKLFF
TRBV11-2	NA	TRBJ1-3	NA	TGTGCCAGCAGCCCCGCGGGGTTCTCTGGAAACACCATATATTTT	CASSPAGFSGNTIYF
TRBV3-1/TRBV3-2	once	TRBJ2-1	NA	TGTGCCAGCAGCCCCAGTGGGAGCTTCTGGAATGAGCAGTTCTTC	CASSPSGSFWNEQFF
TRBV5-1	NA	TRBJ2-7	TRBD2	TGCGCCAGCAGCTTGGCGGCGGGAGGGCCCGTCGAGCAGTACTTC	CASSLAAGGPVEQYF
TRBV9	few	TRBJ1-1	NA	TGTGCCAGCAGCCCAAGGGGGGCGGGGGGCATTGGTACTGAAGCTTTCTTT	CASSPRGAGGIGTEAFF
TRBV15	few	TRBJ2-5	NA	TGTGCCACGGCCGGACGGGGGTACCAAGAGACCCAGTACTTC	CATAGRGYQETQYF
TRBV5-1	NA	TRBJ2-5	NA	TGCGCCAGCAGCCTAAACAGGCTGGAGACCCAGTACTTC	CASSLNRLETQYF
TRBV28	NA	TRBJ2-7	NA	TGTGCCAGCAGCCTCCCCGGACAGAACGAGCAGTACTTC	CASSLPGQNEQYF
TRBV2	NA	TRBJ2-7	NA	TGTGCCAGCAGTAGGGGGACGGAATACGAGCAGTACTTC	CASSRGTEYEQYF
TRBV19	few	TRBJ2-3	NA	TGTGCCAGTAGGCTGACGGCGGCCAACACAGATACGCAGTATTTT	CASRLTAANTDTQYF